The 17 T cell receptor beta chains in this list originate from one sample, sequenced in a study of regulatory T cells in long-lasting Graves disease. Building of the TCR beta libraries involved iRepertoire HTBI primers and Arm-PCR of CDR3 regions. In TCRdb, the multiplex PCR reads were re-called with MiXCR into one record per CDR3 protein. The sample holds 250,000 to 300,000 distinct CDR3 sequences, approximately 18% seen once. Time point given: newly diagnosed GD, antithyroid drugs for less than 3 months. Extracted RNA from PBMCs served as the source of the TCR library. This same sample was also part of a study on T cells in Graves' hyperthyroidism and ophthalmopathy.

This specimen consisted of peripheral blood mononuclear cells (PBMCs), obtained at new diagnosis, from a patient treated with antithyroid drugs. These receptor sequences come from a woman aged 25-40 years with Graves disease.

This clonotype was counted at least ten times. V and J are TRBV12-3 or TRBV12-4 and TRBJ1-1, with 8 bases lining up with TRBD1. The V gene end was trimmed by 3 bases and the J gene end by 7 bases; junction bases not matched to a gene: 10. This CDR3 spans 15 amino acids. CDR3 DNA: TGTGCCAGCAGTTTGCGGTCAGGGGGCGAGGGTGAAGCTTTCTTT. Protein product: CASSLRSGGEGEAFF.

Ten or more counts support this clonotype. This chain links TRBV6-1 with TRBJ2-5; 10 nucleotides align to TRBD1. Losses at the gene ends were 5 bases for V and 1 base for J; bases not matched to a gene: 10. Per the germline V gene, CDR1 is MNHNS and CDR2 is SASEGT. The length of the CDR3 is 17 residues. The CDR3 loop reads CASSRRMGQGSQETQYF. The CDR3 DNA follows: TGTGCCAGCAGTAGAAGAATGGGACAGGGGTCCCAAGAGACCCAGTACTTC.

This clonotype occurred a few times. The chain employs TRBV4-2 and TRBJ1-5, with 7 bases aligning to TRBD1. The CDR3 sequence is 17 residues long. Per the germline V gene, CDR1 is LGHNA and CDR2 is YNFKEQ. The J segment lost 4 bases and the V segment lost 3 bases, leaving 12 bases of the junction unmatched. The CDR3 coding sequence is TGTGCCAGCAGCCAGGCAGCCGGGACAGAAGTTAATCAGCCCCAGCATTTT. Its protein product is CASSQAAGTEVNQPQHF.

A note on this clonotype: A single base is all that separates this from a far larger clone, so a read error is likely. Here the CDR3 omits its conserved ending phenylalanine or tryptophan, so a read error is the likely source. This chain uses TRBV14 with TRBJ2-1, with 9 bases matching TRBD1. The V gene's germline CDR1 is SGHDN and CDR2 FVKESK. V lost 5 bases to trimming and J lost 3 bases; unmatched junction nucleotides: 11. The CDR3 is 17 residues long. CDR3 sequence: CASSSKFTGGIYNEQFL. CDR3 in DNA: TGTGCCAGCAGCTCTAAATTTACAGGGGGCATCTACAATGAGCAGTTCCTC.

This clonotype was counted many times. The chain links TRBV3-1 to TRBJ2-3; tentatively, D is TRBD1 or TRBD2 (5 bases each). The germline V and J ends were trimmed by 1 base and 2 bases, with 7 bases remaining between them. Per the germline V gene, CDR1 is LGHDT and CDR2 is YNNKEL (reference sequence). The CDR3 contains 14 residues. The CDR3 nucleotides are TGTGCCAGCAGCCAAGCAGGGACCACAGATACGCAGTATTTT. Translating it yields CASSQAGTTDTQYF.

This clonotype was recorded many times. The chain carries TRBV12-3 or TRBV12-4 and TRBJ2-7, with a tentative D call TRBD1 (6 bases). Trimming left V 5 bases short and J 6 bases short, with 8 bases between. The CDR3 spans 11 residues. CDR3 residues: CASSTGFEQYF. In DNA form, the CDR3 reads TGTGCCAGCAGTACAGGGTTCGAGCAGTACTTC.

This clonotype was counted at least ten times. The V call is TRBV6-2 or TRBV6-3, the J call TRBJ1-5; no reliable D call. The CDR3 totals 15 residues. Germline CDR1 reads MNHEY; CDR2 reads SVGEGT. Between the trimmed V and J ends, which lost 4 bases and 0 bases, there was a span of 10 bases. CDR3 amino acids: CASSWVDGSNQPQHF. The CDR3 region has the DNA TGTGCCAGCAGTTGGGTGGACGGTAGCAATCAGCCCCAGCATTTT.

The sample holds many counts of this clonotype. J is TRBJ1-2 and V is TRBV6-2 or TRBV6-3, with a tentative D call TRBD1 (6 bases). The CDR3 extends over 19 amino acids. V lost 0 bases, J lost 2 bases, and 22 bases lay in between. Germline V gives CDR1 MNHEY, CDR2 SVGEGT. CDR3 region: CASSYSNRPMLDRNYGYTF. CDR3 nucleotide sequence: TGTGCCAGCAGTTACTCAAACCGACCGATGCTGGACAGAAACTATGGCTACACCTTC.

This clonotype was detected only a few times. The V and J genes are TRBV5-6 and TRBJ2-1; D is uncertain. This CDR3 comprises 12 residues. The V gene lost 3 bases and the J gene lost 10 bases, with 11 bases spanning the gap. Germline CDR1 and CDR2: SGHDT and YYEEEE. The CDR3 spells CASSSSLWEQFF. CDR3 in DNA: TGTGCCAGCAGCTCCAGCCTCTGGGAGCAGTTCTTC.

This clonotype was counted at least ten times. The chain employs TRBV5-4 and TRBJ2-3, with 8 bases matching TRBD2. The ends lost 0 bases at V and 1 base at J; junction bases unmatched: 4. The CDR3 covers 16 residues. Per the germline V gene, CDR1 is SGHNT and CDR2 is YYREEE (reference sequence). The CDR3 loop is CASSLARGGRTDTQYF. CDR3 nucleotide sequence: TGTGCCAGCAGCTTGGCCCGGGGGGGCCGCACAGATACGCAGTATTTT.

The chain has TRBV19 and TRBJ1-2; no clear D gene. V was cut by 1 base and J by 6 bases, with 12 bases left in between. Germline V gene data show CDR1 as LNHDA and CDR2 as SQIVND (reference sequence). The CDR3 consists of 14 residues. CDR3 nucleotide sequence: TGTGCCAGTAGTATAGGAGGCGGCGGGGATGGCTACACCTTC. This gives the protein CASSIGGGGDGYTF.

This clonotype was found many times. This chain connects TRBV6-1 to TRBJ2-2, with D perhaps TRBD1 (6 bases). Trimming cost V 10 bases and J 0 bases, with 12 bases left between them. Germline V gives CDR1 MNHNS, CDR2 SASEGT. The CDR3 is made up of 14 amino acids. The CDR3 protein is CATTRQANTGELFF. The CDR3 region has the DNA TGTGCCACGACTCGACAGGCGAACACCGGGGAGCTGTTTTTT.

This clonotype appeared many times. The chain recombines TRBV11-2 with TRBJ1-2, with TRBD1 identical over 8 bases. This CDR3 is built from 14 residues. Trimming removed 6 bases from V and 0 bases from J; junction bases left unmatched: 3. CDR1 and CDR2 from the germline V gene are SGHAT and FQNNGV. This chain's CDR3 is CASRPGGSNYGYTF. CDR3 nucleotide sequence: TGTGCCAGCAGACCAGGGGGCTCTAACTATGGCTACACCTTC. Variable domain in full (rest from reference TRBV11-2 and TRBJ1-2): EAGVAQSPRYKIIEKRQSVAFWCNPISGHATLYWYQQILGQGPKLLIQFQNNGVVDDSQLPKDRFSAERLKGVDSTLKIQPAKLEDSAVYLCASRPGGSNYGYTFGSGTRLTVV.

This clonotype was counted at least ten times. The V gene is TRBV12-3 or TRBV12-4, the J gene TRBJ1-5; the D is unclear. V lost 7 bases and J 2 bases, leaving 12 bases between the germline ends. The CDR3 covers 14 residues. Here the CDR3 reads CASTWGRGNQPQHF. CDR3 bases: TGTGCCAGCACCTGGGGTAGGGGCAATCAGCCCCAGCATTTT.

This clonotype was picked up many times. The chain has TRBV5-6 and TRBJ1-1; D might be TRBD1 (5 bases). The CDR3 runs 16 residues. The germline gives CDR1 SGHDT, CDR2 YYEEEE. The ends were cut back, 0 bases at V and 3 bases at J, with 15 bases in the middle. Here the CDR3 reads CASSLGGSHSDTEAFF. The CDR3 DNA sequence: TGTGCCAGCAGCTTGGGGGGCTCCCATTCGGACACTGAAGCTTTCTTT. The entire variable domain, with the rest obtained from reference TRBV5-6 and TRBJ1-1, is as follows: DAGVTQSPTHLIKTRGQQVTLRCSPKSGHDTVSWYQQALGQGPQFIFQYYEEEERQRGNFPDRFSGHQFPNYSSELNVNALLLGDSALYLCASSLGGSHSDTEAFFGQGTRLTVV.

This clonotype was detected once. The chain recombines TRBV12-3 or TRBV12-4 with TRBJ2-7; D is uncertain. Deletions cut 2 bases from V and 0 bases from J, with 17 bases between. CDR3 length: 17 residues. The CDR3 DNA sequence: TGTGCCAGCAGTTTATGGCGCGAGGCCCGGAGCTCCTACGAGCAGTACTTC. This encodes CASSLWREARSSYEQYF.

In this sample, this clonotype turned up many times. As DNA, the CDR3 is TGTGCCAGCAGGCGCGAACAGGGGGCGTTCGTCCCTGAAGCTTTCTTT. Protein: CASRREQGAFVPEAFF. The chain uses TRBV2 and TRBJ1-1; 9 bases are a match to TRBD1. V gave up 6 bases and J gave up 6 bases; unmatched junction bases: 14. The CDR3 runs 16 residues. The germline V gene has CDR1 SNHLY and CDR2 FYNNEI.